The TCR beta chain described here comes from a study of beta chain features in type 1 diabetes. Purities in excess of 95% were seen in all sorted populations. The study's findings and limits: Within patients, naive, central memory and Treg TCRB repertoires seemed more similar than within healthy donors.

As every portion of the isolated RNA was reverse transcribed, the sequencing read expressed TCRB transcripts. Only in-frame clones appear in the TCRdb table, and some are missing; sequencing was by immunoSEQ multiplex PCR. In the table there are 450,000 to 600,000 clones, 30% of which are singletons. Worth noting for this clone: What it binds is unknown.

Germline V gives CDR1 SEHNR, CDR2 FQNEAQ (reference sequence). V shed 5 bases, J shed 3 bases, and the junction held 3 bases outside the gene matches. This CDR3 region has 13 residues. Sequences were obtained from naive CD4+ T cells from blood. The chain couples TRBV7-9 to TRBJ2-5; 7 bases match TRBD1. The TCR sequence derives from a man in his late teens or twenties in good health. CDR3 sequence reads: CASSRGTEETQYF. As DNA, the CDR3 is TGTGCCAGCAGCCGAGGGACAGAAGAGACCCAGTACTTC. The variable domain in full, with the rest retrieved from reference TRBV7-9 and TRBJ2-5, is DTGVSQNPRHKITKRGQNVTFRCDPISEHNRLYWYRQTLGQGPEFLTYFQNEAQLEKSRLLSDRFSAERPKGSFSTLEIQRTEQGDSAMYLCASSRGTEETQYFGPGTRLLVL.